Each of the 22 T cell receptor beta chains below was sequenced from the same sample in a study of blood T cell repertoires in COVID-19. Libraries were prepared by immunoSEQ multiplex PCR; TCRdb keeps only in-frame clonotypes and omits some of them. Seen here are approximately 16,000 clones, 80% to 90% observed once, and the top ten hold approximately 10%. The sequencing input was peripheral blood. These receptors were taken from a man older than 75 with acute or convalescent COVID-19.

This sequence joins TRBV19 and TRBJ1-2; weak D call: TRBD1 (5 bases). Germline V lookup: CDR1 LNHDA, CDR2 SQIVND (reference sequence). The CDR3 loop spans 13 amino acids. Trimming took off 5 bases at V and 7 bases at J, with 14 bases between the two ends. The CDR3 protein is CASSFSGTRGYTF. CDR3 nucleotide sequence: TGTGCCAGTAGTTTCTCAGGGACTCGTGGCTACACCTTC.

V usage is TRBV2 and J usage is TRBJ2-5; TRBD2 matches 7 bases. CDR1 SNHLY and CDR2 FYNNEI come from the germline V gene. CDR3 length: 16 amino acids. The junction had 10 bases not matched to a gene; V was cut back by 3 bases and J by 3 bases. CDR3 amino acids: CASSDHWEGGEETQYF. DNA of the CDR3: TGTGCCAGCAGTGATCATTGGGAGGGCGGCGAAGAGACCCAGTACTTC. The full variable domain, completed using reference TRBV2 and TRBJ2-5, is EPEVTQTPSHQVTQMGQEVILRCVPISNHLYFYWYRQILGQKVEFLVSFYNNEISEKSEIFDDQFSVERPDGSNFTLKIRSTKLEDSAMYFCASSDHWEGGEETQYFGPGTRLLVL.

This chain uses TRBV19 with TRBJ2-3; weak D call: TRBD1 (5 bases). Trimming cost V 7 bases and J 4 bases, with 15 bases left between them. Germline CDR1 is LNHDA and CDR2 is SQIVND (reference sequence). The CDR3 totals 14 residues. In nucleotides, the CDR3 is TGTGCCAGTAACGAAGGGGATAGGGCAGATACGCAGTATTTT. It specifies CASNEGDRADTQYF.

This clone was observed a handful of times. This chain connects TRBV5-1 to TRBJ1-2, with D maybe TRBD1 (5 bases). Germline assignment: CDR1 SGHRS and CDR2 YFSETQ. There are 16 residues in the CDR3. The V end was cut by 2 bases, the J end by 6 bases, with 20 bases between. The CDR3 sequence is CASSFVSGGSGNGYTF. In DNA form, the CDR3 reads TGCGCCAGCAGCTTTGTATCGGGGGGAAGTGGAAATGGCTACACCTTC.

Only one count was recorded for this clone. This chain joins TRBV5-8 and TRBJ2-2, with 9 bases matching TRBD1. The CDR3 contains 13 residues. J was trimmed by 6 bases and V by 4 bases; bases with no gene match: 1. Germline CDR1 SGHTS, CDR2 YDEGEE. The CDR3 DNA is TGTGCCAGCAGCCGGACAGGGGCCGGGGAGCTGTTTTTT. This encodes CASSRTGAGELFF.

The chain joins TRBV3-1 (or the pseudogene TRBV3-2) to TRBJ1-1; D might be TRBD1 (5 bases). Germline CDR1 and CDR2: LGHDT and YNNKEL (reference sequence). The CDR3 extends over 13 amino acids. V dropped 1 base and J dropped 4 bases, with 7 bases sitting between them. The CDR3 region has the DNA TGTGCCAGCAGCCAAGGGGGGGTCACTGAAGCTTTCTTT. This codes for CASSQGGVTEAFF.

This clone turned up a few times. This rearrangement joins TRBV2 to TRBJ1-1; the match to TRBD1 covers 9 bases. The CDR3 consists of 15 residues. Germline CDR1 SNHLY, CDR2 FYNNEI. The V and J ends lost 9 bases and 0 bases, in that order; junction bases with no gene match: 8. In nucleotides, the CDR3 is TGTGCCAGGTCCCGGACAGGGGTCATGAACACTGAAGCTTTCTTT. Its protein product is CARSRTGVMNTEAFF.

The chain uses TRBV9 and TRBJ2-2, with TRBD1 matching over 11 bases. V dropped 0 bases and J dropped 4; count of bases not matched to a gene: 2. Germline V CDR1 and CDR2: SGDLS, YYNGEE. The CDR3 has 16 amino acids. CDR3 loop: CASSVVGQGGTGELFF. CDR3 DNA sequence: TGTGCCAGCAGCGTAGTGGGACAGGGGGGCACCGGGGAGCTGTTTTTT.

The chain is built from TRBV24-1 and TRBJ2-3; 10 bases are a match to TRBD2. CDR1 KGHDR and CDR2 SFDVKD come from the germline V gene. CDR3 size: 17 residues. V dropped 0 bases and J dropped 0; count of bases not matched to a gene: 2. CDR3 sequence: CATSDLTSGISTDTQYF. The CDR3 region has the DNA TGTGCCACCAGTGATTTGACTAGCGGGATTAGCACAGATACGCAGTATTTT.

The chain is built from TRBV9 and TRBJ2-5, with 7 nucleotides matching TRBD2. Germline V gene sequence: CDR1 SGDLS, CDR2 YYNGEE. The CDR3 has 14 amino acids. V lost 4 bases and J lost 1; bases outside the gene matches: 4. The chain's CDR3 is CASSKAGPQETQYF. The CDR3 nucleotides are TGTGCCAGCAGCAAAGCGGGGCCCCAAGAGACCCAGTACTTC.

This clone showed up just a few times. This chain connects TRBV7-9 to TRBJ2-7, with 8 bases lining up with TRBD1. Germline CDR1 reads SEHNR; CDR2 reads FQNEAQ (reference sequence). With 1 base clipped from V and 5 bases from J, the junction kept 4 bases outside the gene matches. CDR3 size: 14 residues. In DNA form, the CDR3 reads TGTGCCAGCAGCTTAGGGCAGGGGGCGGACGAGCAGTACTTC. Protein sequence: CASSLGQGADEQYF.

This clone is a singleton in its sample. The J gene is TRBJ2-7, the V gene TRBV19, with 8 nucleotides matching TRBD1. V was pared by 2 bases and J by 5 bases, with 8 bases of the junction left unmatched. Germline values: CDR1 LNHDA, CDR2 SQIVND (reference sequence). This CDR3 is built from 15 residues. The CDR3 nucleotides read TGTGCCAGTAGTATAAGGGCAGGGGGCATGAACGAGCAGTACTTC. This encodes CASSIRAGGMNEQYF.

The chain links TRBV23-1 to TRBJ2-7, with TRBD1 identical over 7 bases. TRBV23-1 is identified as an open reading frame with a role that is uncertain. The CDR3 has 15 amino acids. Trimming at V came to 6 bases and at J to 3 bases, leaving 11 bases not matched to a gene. CDR3 in amino acids: CASSRQGEGFYEQYF. The CDR3 DNA follows: TGCGCCAGCAGCCGACAGGGAGAAGGGTTCTACGAGCAGTACTTC.

This chain connects TRBV2 to TRBJ1-5; tentatively, D is TRBD1 (6 bases). The CDR3 length is 14 residues. Trimming removed 10 bases from V and 3 bases from J, with 16 bases in between. Germline loops: CDR1 SNHLY, CDR2 FYNNEI. The chain's CDR3 is CATKGGGPNQPQHF. CDR3 nucleotide sequence: TGTGCCACTAAGGGAGGGGGGCCCAATCAGCCCCAGCATTTT.

This chain uses TRBV19 with TRBJ1-1, with a tentative D call TRBD1 (5 bases). Germline CDR1 LNHDA, CDR2 SQIVND (reference sequence). The V end lost 8 bases, the J end lost 7 bases, and 11 bases lay between the germline ends. The CDR3 has 11 amino acids. The CDR3 DNA follows: TGTGCCAGTCGCGGGGGAAGTGAAGCTTTCTTT. It encodes CASRGGSEAFF.

The V and J genes are TRBV5-1 and TRBJ2-3; TRBD2 aligns across 15 bases. The CDR3 is 17 amino acids. Looked up from germline, CDR1 is SGHRS and CDR2 is YFSETQ. Trimming took 0 bases from V and 7 from J; bases not matched to a gene: 6. CDR3 coding DNA: TGCGCCAGCAGCTTGGAAAGGACTAGCGGGAGGGGAAATACGCAGTATTTT. Translated: CASSLERTSGRGNTQYF.

To note about this clone: In the same sample, other DNA sequences code for this CDR3. The CDR3 DNA sequence: TGCGCCAGCAGCTTAGAAGGACAGCAAGAGACCCAGTACTTC. Translated: CASSLEGQQETQYF. V is TRBV5-1 and J is TRBJ2-5; a possible D gene is TRBD1 (6 bases). V gave up 2 bases and J gave up 2 bases, with 10 bases separating them. The CDR3 loop spans 14 amino acids. The germline V gene encodes CDR1 SGHRS and CDR2 YFSETQ.

This sequence joins TRBV6-1 and TRBJ2-1, with D possibly TRBD2 on 5 matching bases. CDR3 size: 14 residues. The V end was cut by 1 base, the J end by 4 bases, with 8 bases between. Germline-derived CDR1 and CDR2 are MNHNS and SASEGT. CDR3 bases: TGTGCCAGCAGTGAAGAGGGCGGGTACAATGAGCAGTTCTTC. It codes for CASSEEGGYNEQFF.

This chain connects TRBV12-3 or TRBV12-4 to TRBJ2-7; no clear D gene. The germline V and J ends were trimmed by 3 bases and 6 bases, with 9 bases remaining between them. This CDR3 is built from 12 residues. The CDR3 here is CASSLTLGEQYF. The CDR3 nucleotides read TGTGCCAGCAGTTTGACTTTAGGCGAGCAGTACTTC.

In its sample, this clone was seen once. The CDR3 spells CASSLAGQSSYNEQFF. In nucleotides, the CDR3 is TGTGCCAGCAGCCTAGCAGGACAGAGCTCCTACAATGAGCAGTTCTTC. This rearrangement joins TRBV13 to TRBJ2-1; a possible D gene is TRBD1 (6 bases). Trimming removed 5 bases at V and 0 bases at J, with 14 bases between. Per the germline V gene, CDR1 is PRHDT and CDR2 is FYEKMQ (reference sequence). The CDR3 is 16 amino acids.

This clone has a single count. The gene calls are TRBV5-5 and TRBJ2-3; 7 positions match TRBD1. Germline V gives CDR1 SGHKS, CDR2 YYEKEE (reference sequence). The junction had 3 bases not matched to a gene; V was cut back by 2 bases and J by 3 bases. This CDR3 is built from 14 residues. CDR3 in amino acids: CASSFGQVTDTQYF. For the CDR3, the DNA is TGTGCCAGCAGCTTCGGACAGGTAACAGATACGCAGTATTTT.

This clone was detected only a few times. This rearrangement joins TRBV25-1 to TRBJ1-2, with a possible D match to TRBD1 (6 bases). Germline CDR1 MGHDK, CDR2 SYGVNS. CDR3 length equals 12 residues. V lost 8 bases, J lost 3 bases, and 10 bases lay in between. The DNA of the CDR3 is TGTGCCAGCCAGGGGAACCACTATGGCTACACCTTC. Its translation is CASQGNHYGYTF.